These 7 T cell receptor beta chains share one sample of origin, sequenced in a study of blood T cell repertoires in COVID-19. Method: immunoSEQ multiplex PCR; TCRdb's copy keeps in-frame clones and lacks some. The sample consists of about 150,000 clones, 81% of them appearing once. Sequencing was done on a sample of peripheral blood. The receptors stem from a human donor with acute or convalescent COVID-19. The donor label of this sample is uncertain.

The rearrangement links TRBV2 to TRBJ1-5, with 7 bases aligning to TRBD1. V dropped 6 bases and J dropped 0; count of bases not matched to a gene: 11. Germline lookup yields CDR1 SNHLY and CDR2 FYNNEI. This CDR3 spans 17 amino acids. In nucleotides, the CDR3 is TGTGCCAGCAGCCCCCCGGGACAGAGAAATAGCAATCAGCCCCAGCATTTT. Encoded protein: CASSPPGQRNSNQPQHF.

This chain connects TRBV6-1 to TRBJ1-2; D perhaps matches TRBD1 (6 bases). CDR1 and CDR2 from the germline V gene are MNHNS and SASEGT. V was pared by 4 bases and J by 7 bases, with 22 bases between. CDR3 length: 16 amino acids. In DNA form, the CDR3 reads TGTGCCAGCAGTGGGACAGCTCCCGGTATAGTAGGTGGCTACACCTTC. As protein: CASSGTAPGIVGGYTF.

The CDR3, as DNA: TGTGCCTGGTCTGGACAGGGCTCTGGAAACACCATATATTTT. This sequence encodes CAWSGQGSGNTIYF. The chain is built from TRBV30 and TRBJ1-3; 8 bases fit TRBD1. CDR1 GTSNPN and CDR2 SVGIG come from the germline V gene (reference sequence). This CDR3 comprises 14 residues. V dropped 5 bases and J dropped 0; count of bases not matched to a gene: 3. The whole variable domain, remainder taken from reference TRBV30 and TRBJ1-3, is SQTIHQWPATLVQPVGSPLSLECTVEGTSNPNLYWYRQAAGRGLQLLFYSVGIGQISSEVPQNLSASRPQDRQFILSSKKLLLSDSGFYLCAWSGQGSGNTIYFGEGSWLTVV.

This sequence joins TRBV28 and TRBJ1-1; D remains ambiguous. Trimming shortened V by 3 bases and J by 5 bases, and 10 bases separated the two germline ends. In germline, CDR1 is MDHEN, CDR2 SYDVKM. This CDR3 contains 13 residues. The CDR3 loop is CASSFGLRTEAFF. Here the CDR3 DNA reads TGTGCCAGCAGTTTTGGCCTCAGGACTGAAGCTTTCTTT.

There are a few counts of this clone. The rearrangement joins TRBV7-9 to TRBJ2-1, with D perhaps TRBD2 (6 bases). The CDR3 covers 16 residues. Trimming shortened V by 5 bases and J by 2 bases, and 16 bases separated the two germline ends. The germline CDR1 and CDR2 sequences are SEHNR and FQNEAQ (reference sequence). CDR3 in DNA: TGTGCCAGCAGCCTTCTTGATAGCGGTGCCTACAATGAGCAGTTCTTC. It codes for CASSLLDSGAYNEQFF.

The chain links TRBV12-3 or TRBV12-4 to TRBJ1-3; D not resolved. This CDR3 is 12 amino acids long. The V end lost 6 bases, the J end lost 1 base, and 4 bases lay between the germline ends. For the CDR3, the DNA is TGTGCCAGCAGACAATCTGGAAACACCATATATTTT. Residues: CASRQSGNTIYF.

This chain uses TRBV5-5 with TRBJ1-5; D may be TRBD1 (5 bases). V was clipped by 0 bases and J by 0 bases, with 10 bases between them. In germline, CDR1 is SGHKS, CDR2 YYEKEE (reference sequence). CDR3 length: 16 residues. The CDR3 loop reads CASSLGGLNSNQPQHF. The CDR3 DNA reads TGTGCCAGCAGCTTGGGGGGCCTTAATAGCAATCAGCCCCAGCATTTT.